A selection of T cell receptor beta chains follows, all from one sample in a study of T-cell memory formation after mild COVID-19. TCRdb passed the 5' RACE reads through MiXCR, listing each CDR3 protein once. The table lists roughly 600,000 distinct CDR3 sequences, over 15% of them singletons. Sample: PBMCs or a T cell subset sorted from them (not recorded which). These receptors were obtained from an adult woman who had mild COVID-19 (a few samples of this study predate the infection). Cell type and time point are not known. Both conserved end residues are part of each CDR3. Fields, in order: J gene, clone size, V gene, D gene, CDR3 protein, CDR3 DNA. D genes are given only for firm matches. Some rows have no size entry. The others give once, few or many, or a class for an expanded clone.

TRBJ2-1	.	TRBV14	TRBD2	CASSPGTSGPYNEQFF	TGTGCCAGCAGCCCTGGGACTAGCGGACCCTACAATGAGCAGTTCTTC
TRBJ2-7	.	TRBV5-1	.	CASRRVQGTREQYF	TGCGCCAGCCGGAGGGTACAGGGGACGCGAGAGCAGTACTTC
TRBJ2-7	few	TRBV20-1	TRBD2	CSARGIAGGSYEQYF	TGCAGTGCTAGAGGGATAGCGGGGGGTTCCTACGAGCAGTACTTC
TRBJ2-7	few	TRBV27	TRBD1	CASSSLDRARSYYEQYF	TGTGCCAGCAGTTCCCTAGACAGGGCAAGATCCTACTACGAGCAGTACTTC
TRBJ2-7	.	TRBV6-1	.	CASSEWGLREQYF	TGTGCCAGCAGTGAATGGGGTCTTCGGGAGCAGTACTTC
TRBJ2-2	many	TRBV7-9	TRBD2	CASSRLAGGGELFF	TGTGCCAGCAGCCGACTAGCGGGAGGAGGGGAGCTGTTTTTT
TRBJ2-7	few	TRBV25-1	TRBD1	CASRTDRGEQYF	TGTGCCAGCAGAACGGACAGGGGGGAGCAGTACTTC
TRBJ2-3	few	TRBV9	TRBD1	CASSVVNRGMADTQYF	TGTGCCAGCAGCGTAGTCAACAGGGGAATGGCAGATACGCAGTATTTT
TRBJ1-6	.	TRBV18	.	CASSHGKGRDSPLHF	TGTGCCAGCTCACACGGAAAGGGGAGAGATTCACCCCTCCACTTT
TRBJ2-7	few	TRBV6-5	TRBD1	CASRRDRGLEQYF	TGTGCCAGCAGACGAGACAGGGGGCTGGAGCAGTACTTC
TRBJ2-1	few	TRBV4-1	TRBD2	CASSPQGLAGGPEFF	TGCGCCAGCAGCCCCCAGGGGCTAGCGGGAGGGCCGGAGTTCTTC
TRBJ2-3	few	TRBV12-3/TRBV12-4	.	CASRIPPTGPSTDTQYF	TGTGCCAGCAGAATCCCTCCGACAGGCCCAAGCACAGATACGCAGTATTTT
TRBJ2-5	.	TRBV12-3/TRBV12-4	.	CASSLGTEIQETQYF	TGTGCCAGCAGTTTAGGGACGGAAATCCAAGAGACCCAGTACTTC
TRBJ1-2	.	TRBV12-3/TRBV12-4	.	CASRAINYGYTF	TGTGCCAGCAGGGCGATTAACTATGGCTACACCTTC
TRBJ2-3	few	TRBV12-3/TRBV12-4	.	CASSFRSTVITDTQYF	TGTGCCAGCAGTTTCAGGTCGACGGTTATCACAGATACGCAGTATTTT
TRBJ2-5	many	TRBV7-7	.	CASSLGTLNQETQYF	TGTGCTAGCAGCTTAGGTACTCTGAACCAAGAGACCCAGTACTTC
TRBJ2-4	many	TRBV12-3/TRBV12-4	TRBD1	CASSYGTGAGVAKNIQYF	TGTGCCAGCAGCTACGGGACAGGGGCTGGGGTAGCCAAAAACATTCAGTACTTC
TRBJ2-1	.	TRBV29-1	.	CSVDGQRSYNEQFF	TGCAGCGTTGATGGGCAGCGCTCCTACAATGAGCAGTTCTTC
TRBJ2-3	.	TRBV4-3	TRBD2	CASSRRLAGEEDTQYF	TGCGCCAGCAGCCGAAGACTAGCGGGAGAGGAAGATACGCAGTATTTT
TRBJ1-1	.	TRBV10-3	TRBD1	CAISEGGTGKMNTEAFF	TGTGCCATCAGTGAGGGGGGGACAGGGAAGATGAACACTGAAGCTTTCTTT
TRBJ2-1	few	TRBV27	TRBD2	CASGGGLAGYEQFF	TGTGCCAGCGGGGGGGGTCTAGCGGGATATGAGCAGTTCTTC
TRBJ2-4	.	TRBV4-1	.	CASSSEVETKNIQYF	TGCGCCAGCAGCTCTGAGGTAGAAACCAAAAACATTCAGTACTTC
TRBJ2-7	few	TRBV20-1	.	CSALARYEQYF	TGCAGTGCTCTAGCCCGCTACGAGCAGTACTTC
TRBJ2-5	.	TRBV4-2	TRBD1	CASSQDLTRGPETQYF	TGTGCCAGCAGCCAAGATCTGACCAGGGGGCCGGAGACCCAGTACTTC
TRBJ1-1	few	TRBV5-6	.	CASHWGTGVTEAFF	TGTGCCAGCCATTGGGGAACAGGTGTGACTGAAGCTTTCTTT
TRBJ2-7	.	TRBV7-9	TRBD1	CASSSRGQGNNEQYF	TGTGCCAGCAGCTCCCGGGGACAGGGTAATAACGAGCAGTACTTC
TRBJ1-2	few	TRBV5-1	.	CASSLSIAGQSTRGDGYTF	TGCGCCAGCAGCTTATCAATCGCCGGACAAAGCACGAGAGGGGATGGCTACACCTTC
TRBJ2-3	.	TRBV6-6	TRBD2	CASRIAGSDTQYF	TGTGCCAGCCGGATAGCGGGTTCAGATACGCAGTATTTT
TRBJ2-2	few	TRBV30	.	CAWTRTGELFF	TGTGCCTGGACTAGGACCGGGGAGCTGTTTTTT
TRBJ1-1	.	TRBV4-2	.	CASSQALLNTEAFF	TGTGCCAGCAGCCAAGCTCTCTTGAACACTGAAGCTTTCTTT
TRBJ1-1	.	TRBV9	TRBD1	CASSVGQGALIDTEAFF	TGTGCCAGCAGCGTAGGACAGGGGGCCTTGATTGACACTGAAGCTTTCTTT
TRBJ2-1	.	TRBV5-1	.	CASSLAAPYNEQFF	TGCGCCAGCAGCTTGGCGGCTCCCTACAATGAGCAGTTCTTC
TRBJ2-7	few	TRBV20-1	.	CSARQTNYEQYF	TGCAGTGCTAGACAGACCAATTACGAGCAGTACTTC
TRBJ2-2	few	TRBV5-1	.	CASSRGPQPTGELFF	TGCGCCAGCAGCAGGGGCCCCCAACCAACCGGGGAGCTGTTTTTT
TRBJ2-3	few	TRBV6-2/TRBV6-3	.	CASATSTDTQYF	TGTGCCAGCGCTACTAGCACAGATACGCAGTATTTT
TRBJ2-2	few	TRBV7-3	TRBD2	CASSLARGGSTGELFF	TGTGCCAGCAGCTTAGCGCGGGGGGGAAGCACCGGGGAGCTGTTTTTT
TRBJ2-7	few	TRBV11-1	.	CASTNDRFSYEQYF	TGTGCCAGCACCAACGACAGGTTCTCCTACGAGCAGTACTTC
TRBJ2-5	few	TRBV11-2	TRBD1	CASSSPYRGQETQYF	TGTGCCAGCAGCTCCCCATACAGGGGGCAAGAGACCCAGTACTTC
TRBJ2-7	few	TRBV7-9	TRBD2	CASNQDRLAATYEQYF	TGTGCCAGCAACCAAGATCGACTAGCGGCAACCTACGAGCAGTACTTC
TRBJ2-1	.	TRBV19	.	CASSDWGSYNEQFF	TGTGCCAGTAGTGACTGGGGCAGCTACAATGAGCAGTTCTTC
TRBJ2-7	.	TRBV27	TRBD2	CASSSGLAGISSYEQYF	TGTGCCAGCAGTTCGGGACTAGCGGGAATTAGCTCCTACGAGCAGTACTTC
TRBJ2-7	.	TRBV29-1	.	CSVEGMGAYEQYF	TGCAGCGTTGAAGGGATGGGTGCCTACGAGCAGTACTTC
TRBJ1-2	.	TRBV12-3/TRBV12-4	TRBD1	CASSLAGDRGDGYTF	TGTGCCAGCAGTTTAGCGGGGGACAGGGGGGATGGCTACACCTTC
TRBJ2-3	.	TRBV5-1	.	CASSLLTGSIGDTQYF	TGCGCCAGCAGCTTGCTGACAGGATCCATCGGTGATACGCAGTATTTT
TRBJ2-2	.	TRBV18	.	CASSPQGSSNTGELFF	TGTGCCAGCTCACCACAGGGCAGTTCGAACACCGGGGAGCTGTTTTTT
TRBJ1-3	many	TRBV7-9	.	CASSLDYEFLHHTIYF	TGTGCCAGCAGCTTAGATTATGAGTTCCTTCATCACACCATATATTTT
TRBJ2-5	.	TRBV5-4	.	CASSGPTPGARETQYF	TGTGCCAGCAGCGGGCCGACACCGGGAGCCCGGGAGACCCAGTACTTC
TRBJ1-5	.	TRBV27	.	CASRVSGNQPQHF	TGTGCCAGCAGAGTCTCAGGGAATCAGCCCCAGCATTTT
TRBJ2-1	.	TRBV7-2	.	CASSNTVYNEQFF	TGTGCCAGCAGCAACACGGTTTACAATGAGCAGTTCTTC
TRBJ1-1	many	TRBV12-3/TRBV12-4	.	CASSPDTVNTEAFF	TGTGCCAGCAGTCCAGACACGGTGAACACTGAAGCTTTCTTT